This is a list of T cell receptor beta chains from one sample in a study of monozygotic twins with inflammatory bowel disease. Each CDR3 protein gets one entry in TCRdb, which reprocessed the 5' RACE reads and gives no DNA. The table for this sample gives 300,000 to 350,000 distinct CDR3 sequences. The sample taken for sequencing was blood. These TCRs come from a human donor with ulcerative colitis or Crohn's disease, or a healthy co-twin of an affected twin (not recorded which). Each CDR3 is given with its conserved first and last residue.

v_call: TRBV6-2/TRBV6-3
cdr3_length: 14
j_call: TRBJ1-1
cdr3_aa: CASSYHLGPVEAFF

v_call: TRBV6-1
cdr3_length: 15
j_call: TRBJ2-2
cdr3_aa: CASRPGQVNTGELFF

v_call: TRBV20-1
cdr3_length: 13
j_call: TRBJ2-1
cdr3_aa: CSASGRVGNEQFF

v_call: TRBV27
cdr3_length: 17
j_call: TRBJ2-2
cdr3_aa: CASSYRQPGSYTGELFF

v_call: TRBV7-2
cdr3_length: 14
j_call: TRBJ1-1
cdr3_aa: CASSRYGQGAEAFF

v_call: TRBV29-1
cdr3_length: 14
j_call: TRBJ2-1
cdr3_aa: CSVSGKGHYNEQFF

v_call: TRBV7-8
cdr3_length: 14
j_call: TRBJ1-3
cdr3_aa: CASSPNLGGNTIYF

v_call: TRBV20-1
cdr3_length: 16
j_call: TRBJ2-5
cdr3_aa: CSARVRGSGERETQYF

v_call: TRBV12-3/TRBV12-4
cdr3_length: 14
j_call: TRBJ2-7
cdr3_aa: CASSRPGQSYEQYF

v_call: TRBV3-1
cdr3_length: 15
j_call: TRBJ1-2
cdr3_aa: CASSHLDGSASGYTF

v_call: TRBV12-3/TRBV12-4
cdr3_length: 18
j_call: TRBJ2-2
cdr3_aa: CASSYSRTGNAGTGELFF

v_call: TRBV7-9
cdr3_length: 16
j_call: TRBJ2-3
cdr3_aa: CASSLGEFTDTDTQYF

v_call: TRBV28
cdr3_length: 17
j_call: TRBJ2-7
cdr3_aa: CASSLPLAGGVAYEQYF